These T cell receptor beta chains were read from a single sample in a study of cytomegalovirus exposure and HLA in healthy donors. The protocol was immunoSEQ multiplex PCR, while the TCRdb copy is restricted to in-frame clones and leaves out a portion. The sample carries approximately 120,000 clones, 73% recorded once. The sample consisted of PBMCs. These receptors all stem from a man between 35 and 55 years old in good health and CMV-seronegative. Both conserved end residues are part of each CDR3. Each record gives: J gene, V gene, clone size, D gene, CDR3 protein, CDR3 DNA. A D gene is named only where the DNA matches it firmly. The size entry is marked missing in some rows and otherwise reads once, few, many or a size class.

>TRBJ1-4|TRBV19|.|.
CATKSWGHGEKLFF
TGTGCCACCAAAAGTTGGGGGCATGGTGAAAAACTGTTTTTT
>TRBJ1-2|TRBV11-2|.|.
CASSLTGSGGYTF
TGTGCCAGCAGCTTAACAGGGTCGGGGGGCTACACCTTC
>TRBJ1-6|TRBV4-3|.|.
CASSQAVPSSYNSPLHF
TGCGCCAGCAGCCAAGCGGTACCTAGCTCCTATAATTCACCCCTCCACTTT
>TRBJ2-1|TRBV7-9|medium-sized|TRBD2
CASRFVAGGLNEQFF
TGTGCCAGCAGATTTGTGGCGGGGGGGCTCAATGAGCAGTTCTTC
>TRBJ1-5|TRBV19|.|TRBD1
CASSGGTGGHSNQPQHF
TGTGCCAGTAGTGGCGGGACAGGGGGGCATAGCAATCAGCCCCAGCATTTT
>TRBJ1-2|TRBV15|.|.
CATSRDPLDYRYGYTF
TGTGCCACCAGCAGAGATCCCCTAGACTACCGCTATGGCTACACCTTC
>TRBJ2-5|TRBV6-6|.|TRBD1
CASSPGGPETQYF
TGTGCCAGCAGTCCAGGGGGCCCAGAGACCCAGTACTTC
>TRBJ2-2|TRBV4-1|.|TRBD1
CASSQETGRNTGELFF
TGCGCCAGCAGCCAGGAGACAGGGCGGAACACCGGGGAGCTGTTTTTT
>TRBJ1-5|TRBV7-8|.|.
CASSLNWAPNQPQHF
TGTGCCAGCAGCTTAAACTGGGCGCCGAATCAGCCCCAGCATTTT
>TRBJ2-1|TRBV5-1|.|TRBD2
CACSFPPSGDVNEQFF
TGCGCCTGCAGCTTCCCCCCTAGCGGGGATGTGAATGAGCAGTTCTTC
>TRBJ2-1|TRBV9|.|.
CASSVLPSGNEQFF
TGTGCCAGCAGCGTCCTACCCTCCGGGAATGAGCAGTTCTTC
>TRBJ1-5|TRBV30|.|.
CAWSDSYNQPQHF
TGTGCCTGGAGTGACAGTTACAATCAGCCCCAGCATTTT
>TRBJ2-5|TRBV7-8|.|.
CASSLEREGTQYF
TGTGCCAGCAGCTTAGAGCGCGAGGGGACCCAGTACTTC
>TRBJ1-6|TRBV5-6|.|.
CASSKLRIGSPLHF
TGTGCCAGCAGCAAACTCAGGATAGGTTCACCCCTCCACTTT
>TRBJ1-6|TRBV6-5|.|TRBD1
CASSYSTGANSPLHF
TGTGCCAGCAGTTATTCGACAGGGGCGAATTCACCCCTCCACTTT
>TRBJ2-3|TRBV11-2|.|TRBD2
CASSLGTSGGGTDTQYF
TGTGCCAGCAGCTTGGGGACTAGCGGGGGGGGCACAGATACGCAGTATTTT
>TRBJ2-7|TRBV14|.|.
CASTGAGDYEQYF
TGTGCCAGCACAGGGGCAGGGGATTACGAGCAGTACTTC
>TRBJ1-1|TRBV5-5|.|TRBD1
CASSLQGRTEAFF
TGTGCCAGCAGCTTACAGGGGAGAACTGAAGCTTTCTTT
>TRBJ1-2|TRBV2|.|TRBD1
CASSEDGTGRYGYTF
TGTGCCAGCAGTGAAGACGGGACAGGCCGCTATGGCTACACCTTC
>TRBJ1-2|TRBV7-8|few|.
CASSLASGDGYTF
TGTGCCAGCAGCTTAGCGAGCGGGGATGGCTACACCTTC
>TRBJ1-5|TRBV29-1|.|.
CSVEGDRRDSNQPQHF
TGCAGCGTTGAAGGAGACCGGAGGGATAGCAATCAGCCCCAGCATTTT
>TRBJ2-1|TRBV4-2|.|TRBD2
CASSQTSGAPYNEQFF
TGTGCCAGCAGCCAAACTAGCGGGGCCCCCTACAATGAGCAGTTCTTC
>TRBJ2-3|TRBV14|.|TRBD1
CASSLTTGGGADTQYF
TGTGCCAGCAGCCTGACGACAGGGGGCGGCGCAGATACGCAGTATTTT
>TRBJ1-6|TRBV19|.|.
CASTRGGVTLFSPLHF
TGTGCCAGTACCCGAGGTGGAGTGACCCTTTTTTCACCCCTCCACTTT
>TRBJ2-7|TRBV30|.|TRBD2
CAWSVLSGTAYEQYF
TGTGCCTGGAGTGTTCTTAGCGGGACCGCCTACGAGCAGTACTTC
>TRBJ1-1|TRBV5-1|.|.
CASGQGSRGYTEAFF
TGCGCCAGCGGGCAGGGGTCGCGGGGGTACACTGAAGCTTTCTTT
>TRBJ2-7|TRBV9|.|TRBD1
CASSVGRDRVFEQYF
TGTGCCAGCAGCGTAGGCCGAGACAGGGTCTTCGAGCAGTACTTC
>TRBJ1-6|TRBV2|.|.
CASTTDGGSSPLHF
TGTGCCAGCACCACGGACGGGGGGAGCTCACCCCTCCACTTT
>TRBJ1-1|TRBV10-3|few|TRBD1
CAISADRGSTEAFF
TGTGCCATCAGCGCGGACAGGGGAAGTACTGAAGCTTTCTTT
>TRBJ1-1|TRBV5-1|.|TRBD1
CASSFQGAGNTEAFF
TGCGCCAGCAGTTTTCAGGGGGCGGGAAACACTGAAGCTTTCTTT
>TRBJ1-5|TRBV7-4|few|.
CASSLEQRPPSTNQPQHF
TGTGCCAGCAGCTTAGAGCAGCGTCCTCCCTCTACCAATCAGCCCCAGCATTTT
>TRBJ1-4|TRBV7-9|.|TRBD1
CASSPNFYRGQTEKLFF
TGTGCCAGCAGCCCTAATTTCTACAGGGGGCAGACTGAAAAACTGTTTTTT
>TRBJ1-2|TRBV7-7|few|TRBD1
CASSLLIVDRGGDYGYTF
TGTGCTAGCAGCTTACTTATAGTCGACAGGGGAGGTGACTATGGCTACACCTTC
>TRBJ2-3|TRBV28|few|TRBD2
CASIDPSRGGYTDTQYF
TGTGCCAGCATAGACCCCTCCCGGGGGGGCTACACAGATACGCAGTATTTT
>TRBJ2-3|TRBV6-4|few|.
CAPGRAGDTDTQYF
TGTGCCCCGGGACGGGCAGGGGACACAGATACGCAGTATTTT
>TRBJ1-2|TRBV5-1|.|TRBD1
CASSPATGKSQGYTF
TGCGCCAGCAGCCCTGCGACAGGGAAGAGTCAGGGCTACACCTTC
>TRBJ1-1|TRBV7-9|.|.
CASSFQGRGTEAFF
TGTGCCAGCAGCTTTCAGGGGCGCGGGACTGAAGCTTTCTTT
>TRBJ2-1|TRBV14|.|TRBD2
CASSRMTSGLQGQFF
TGTGCCAGCAGCCGGATGACTAGCGGCCTACAGGGGCAGTTCTTC
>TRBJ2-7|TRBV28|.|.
CASSFFVRTAYEQYF
TGTGCCAGCAGTTTCTTCGTCCGGACAGCCTACGAGCAGTACTTC
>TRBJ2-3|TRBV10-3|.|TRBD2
CAISSSGSTDTQYF
TGTGCCATCAGTTCTAGCGGTAGCACAGATACGCAGTATTTT
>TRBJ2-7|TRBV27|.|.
CASTYSGLSSYEQYF
TGTGCCAGCACCTACTCAGGGCTGAGCTCCTACGAGCAGTACTTC
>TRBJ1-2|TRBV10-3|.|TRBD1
CAISESADRGTNGYTF
TGTGCCATCAGTGAGTCGGCGGACAGGGGAACCAATGGCTACACCTTC
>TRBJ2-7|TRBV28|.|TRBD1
CASRATGGRNYEQYF
TGTGCCAGCAGAGCGACAGGGGGTCGGAACTACGAGCAGTACTTC
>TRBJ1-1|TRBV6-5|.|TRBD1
CASSYTTGTEAFF
TGTGCCAGCAGTTACACGACAGGGACTGAAGCTTTCTTT
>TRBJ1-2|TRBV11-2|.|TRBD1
CASSSYRDRNYGYTF
TGTGCCAGCAGCTCATATCGGGACAGGAACTATGGCTACACCTTC
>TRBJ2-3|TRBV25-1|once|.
CASSDAGAGDTQYF
TGTGCCAGCAGTGACGCGGGGGCAGGGGATACGCAGTATTTT
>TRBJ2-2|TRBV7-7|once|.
CASRADTGELFF
TGTGCTAGCAGGGCTGATACCGGGGAGCTGTTTTTT
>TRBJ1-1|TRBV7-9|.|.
CASSPGAATVMNTEAFF
TGTGCCAGCAGCCCAGGGGCCGCGACCGTCATGAACACTGAAGCTTTCTTT
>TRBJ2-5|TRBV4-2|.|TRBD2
CASSQVAGTSVYQETQYF
TGTGCCAGCAGCCAAGTAGCGGGGACTAGCGTATACCAAGAGACCCAGTACTTC
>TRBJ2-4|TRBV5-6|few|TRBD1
CASSSGQALAKNIQYF
TGTGCCAGCAGCTCGGGACAGGCCTTAGCCAAAAACATTCAGTACTTC
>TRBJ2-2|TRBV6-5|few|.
CASSLTFNTGELFF
TGTGCCAGCAGTCTGACTTTCAACACCGGGGAGCTGTTTTTT
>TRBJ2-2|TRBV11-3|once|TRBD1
CASSPGTANTGELFF
TGTGCCAGCAGTCCCGGGACAGCGAACACCGGGGAGCTGTTTTTT
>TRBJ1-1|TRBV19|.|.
CASSMKWGGQTEAFF
TGTGCCAGTAGTATGAAGTGGGGGGGGCAGACTGAAGCTTTCTTT
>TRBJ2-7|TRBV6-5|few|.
CASSYSQGPNEQYF
TGTGCCAGCAGTTACTCGCAGGGCCCCAACGAGCAGTACTTC
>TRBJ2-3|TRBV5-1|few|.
CASSLGQGADTQYF
TGCGCCAGCAGCTTGGGGCAGGGTGCAGATACGCAGTATTTT
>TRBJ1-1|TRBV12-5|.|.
CASGLGGQCEAFF
TGTGCTAGTGGTTTGGGAGGACAGTGTGAAGCTTTCTTT
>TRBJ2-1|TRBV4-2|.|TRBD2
CASSHAGGGASSYNEQFF
TGTGCCAGCAGCCATGCTGGCGGGGGGGCCTCTTCCTACAATGAGCAGTTCTTC
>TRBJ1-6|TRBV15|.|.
CATSRDSGNSPLHF
TGTGCCACCAGCAGAGATTCAGGGAATTCACCCCTCCACTTT
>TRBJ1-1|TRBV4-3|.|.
CASSPRQSTEAFF
TGCGCCAGCAGCCCCCGACAGTCCACTGAAGCTTTCTTT